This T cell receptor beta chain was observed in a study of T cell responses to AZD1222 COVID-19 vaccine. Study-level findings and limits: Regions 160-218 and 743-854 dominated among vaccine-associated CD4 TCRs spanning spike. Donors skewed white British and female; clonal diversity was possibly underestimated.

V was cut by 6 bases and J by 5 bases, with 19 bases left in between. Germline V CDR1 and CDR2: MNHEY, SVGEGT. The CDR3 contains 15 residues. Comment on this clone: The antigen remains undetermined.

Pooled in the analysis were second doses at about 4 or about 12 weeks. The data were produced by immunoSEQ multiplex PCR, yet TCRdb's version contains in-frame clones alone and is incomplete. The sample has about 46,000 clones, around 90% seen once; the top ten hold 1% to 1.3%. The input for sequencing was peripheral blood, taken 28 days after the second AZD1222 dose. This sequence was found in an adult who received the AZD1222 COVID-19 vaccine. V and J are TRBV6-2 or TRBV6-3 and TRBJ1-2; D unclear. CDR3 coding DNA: TGTGCCAGCAGCGCTCCCTCGGGCAGAGTATATGGCTACACCTTC. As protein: CASSAPSGRVYGYTF.